The present T cell receptor (beta chain) was sequenced within a study of cytomegalovirus exposure and HLA in healthy donors. Libraries were prepared by immunoSEQ multiplex PCR; TCRdb keeps only in-frame clonotypes and omits some of them. The sample has fewer than 120,000 clones, 85% to 90% seen once. Per the germline V gene, CDR1 is MDHEN and CDR2 is SYDVKM. The CDR3 consists of 9 residues. Study-level results: In vitro testing confirmed a few CMV-associated chains as specific for CMV antigens.

Regarding this clone: Antigen specificity is unknown. Its ends do not fully match the called genes, so a read error is possible.

The TCR was taken from a woman aged 25 to 39 in good health and CMV-seropositive. Source material: PBMCs. This chain uses TRBV28 with TRBJ1-4, with 8 bases lining up with TRBD1. DNA for the CDR3: TGTGCCAGCAGTGGGACAGGCTCTTTT. Protein product: CASSGTGSF.